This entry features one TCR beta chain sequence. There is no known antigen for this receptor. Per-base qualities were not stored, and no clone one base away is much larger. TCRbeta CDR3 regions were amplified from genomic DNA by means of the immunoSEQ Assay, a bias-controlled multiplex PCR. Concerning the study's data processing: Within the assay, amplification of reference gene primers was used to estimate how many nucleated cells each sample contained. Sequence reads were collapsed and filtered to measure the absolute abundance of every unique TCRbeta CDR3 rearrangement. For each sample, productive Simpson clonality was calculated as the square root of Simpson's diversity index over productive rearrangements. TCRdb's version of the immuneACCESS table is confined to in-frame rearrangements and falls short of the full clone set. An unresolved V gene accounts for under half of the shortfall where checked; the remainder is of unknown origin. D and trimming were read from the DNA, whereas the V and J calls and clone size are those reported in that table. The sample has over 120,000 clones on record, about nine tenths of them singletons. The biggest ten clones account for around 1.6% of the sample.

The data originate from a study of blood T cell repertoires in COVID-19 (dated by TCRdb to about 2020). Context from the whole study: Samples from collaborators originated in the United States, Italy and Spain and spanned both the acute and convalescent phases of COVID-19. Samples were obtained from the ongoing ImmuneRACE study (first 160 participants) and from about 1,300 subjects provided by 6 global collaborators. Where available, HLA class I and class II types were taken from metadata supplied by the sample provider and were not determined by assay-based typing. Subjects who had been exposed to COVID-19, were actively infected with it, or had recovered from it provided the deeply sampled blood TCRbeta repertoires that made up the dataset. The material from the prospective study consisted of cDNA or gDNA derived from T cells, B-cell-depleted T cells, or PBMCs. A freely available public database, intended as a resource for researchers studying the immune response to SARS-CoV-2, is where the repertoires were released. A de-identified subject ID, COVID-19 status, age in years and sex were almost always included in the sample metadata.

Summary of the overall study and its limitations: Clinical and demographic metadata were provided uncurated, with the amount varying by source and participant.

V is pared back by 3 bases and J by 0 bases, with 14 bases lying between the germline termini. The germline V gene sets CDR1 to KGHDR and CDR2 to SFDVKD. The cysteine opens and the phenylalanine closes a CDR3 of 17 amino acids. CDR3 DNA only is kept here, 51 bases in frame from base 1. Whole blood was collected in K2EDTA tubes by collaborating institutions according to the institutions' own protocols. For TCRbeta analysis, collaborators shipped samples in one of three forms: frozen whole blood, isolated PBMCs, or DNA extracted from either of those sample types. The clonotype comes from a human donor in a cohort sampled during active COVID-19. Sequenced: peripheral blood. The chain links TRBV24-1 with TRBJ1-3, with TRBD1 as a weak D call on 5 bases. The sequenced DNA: TGTGCCACCAGTGATGCAGGAGGGGCAACCTCTGGAAACACCATATATTTT. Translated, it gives CATSDAGGATSGNTIYF.